These 25 T cell receptor beta chains share one sample of origin, sequenced in a study of OX40 agonist ivuxolimab in advanced cancers. Repertoires were generated with immunoSEQ multiplex PCR, while TCRdb's copy carries only in-frame clones and drops some. The data show 25,000 to 30,000 clones, with more than 70% seen just once and roughly a sixth held by the top ten. Sequenced here: CD4+ or CD8+ T cells sorted from blood, sampled in a trial of the OX40 agonist ivuxolimab. These receptors all come from an adult with an advanced solid tumor such as melanoma, head and neck, liver or kidney cancer.

The chain is built from TRBV7-8 and TRBJ2-4; D assignment may be TRBD1 or TRBD2 (5 bases each). Germline CDR1 SGHVS, CDR2 FQNEAQ. The CDR3 consists of 16 residues. The V end was cut by 1 base, the J end by 2 bases, with 12 bases between. In DNA, the CDR3 is TGTGCCAGCAGCTTAGGACCTCAGGGACCCAAAAACATTCAGTACTTC. This sequence encodes CASSLGPQGPKNIQYF.

J is TRBJ1-3 and V is TRBV29-1; D is unresolved. The V end was cut by 7 bases, the J end by 5 bases, with 12 bases between. The germline gives CDR1 SQVTM, CDR2 ANQGSEA. The CDR3 runs 12 residues. CDR3: CSAAGKRNTIYF. Written as DNA, the CDR3 is TGCAGCGCGGCGGGGAAAAGAAACACCATATATTTT.

The chain joins TRBV19 to TRBJ1-1; 9 bases fit TRBD1. This CDR3 contains 20 residues. Per the germline V gene, CDR1 is LNHDA and CDR2 is SQIVND (reference sequence). V lost 0 bases to trimming and J lost 0 bases; unmatched junction nucleotides: 14. Written as DNA, the CDR3 is TGTGCCAGTAGTATAGAGGGCCCGTGGACAGGGGTCCGGATGAACACTGAAGCTTTCTTT. The encoded protein is CASSIEGPWTGVRMNTEAFF.

This sequence joins TRBV5-5 and TRBJ2-2; no clear D. The length of the CDR3 is 13 residues. V lost 3 bases, J lost 2 bases, and 5 bases lay in between. The V gene's germline CDR1 is SGHKS and CDR2 YYEKEE (reference sequence). As DNA, the CDR3 is TGTGCCAGCAGCTATGGAAACACCGGGGAGCTGTTTTTT. Translated: CASSYGNTGELFF.

This clone occurred once. The rearrangement uses TRBV5-1 and TRBJ2-3, with 12 nucleotides matching TRBD2. Unmatched junction bases numbered 6, after V lost 3 bases and J lost 4 bases. From germline, CDR1 is SGHRS and CDR2 YFSETQ. CDR3 length equals 16 residues. The CDR3, as DNA: TGCGCCAGCAGCTACAACCTAGCGGGAGGGGCAGATACGCAGTATTTT. This gives the protein CASSYNLAGGADTQYF.

This chain connects TRBV7-9 to TRBJ2-5, with D unresolved. Trimming took off 0 bases at V and 0 bases at J, with 5 bases between the two ends. This CDR3 comprises 14 residues. Germline CDR1 and CDR2: SEHNR and FQNEAQ (reference sequence). The CDR3 DNA reads TGTGCCAGCAGCTTAGCCGCCAACCAAGAGACCCAGTACTTC. Protein product: CASSLAANQETQYF.

This chain joins TRBV19 and TRBJ2-7; TRBD2 matches at 8 bases. V shed 7 bases, J shed 3 bases, and the junction held 5 bases outside the gene matches. The CDR3 loop spans 13 amino acids. Germline V lookup: CDR1 LNHDA, CDR2 SQIVND (reference sequence). The CDR3 here is CASNSGSSYEQYF. In DNA form, the CDR3 reads TGTGCCAGTAACAGCGGGAGTAGCTACGAGCAGTACTTC.

The J gene is TRBJ1-3, the V gene TRBV18; D is possibly TRBD1 (5 bases). The length of the CDR3 is 14 residues. V lost 3 bases, J lost 0 bases, and 6 bases lay in between. Germline lookup yields CDR1 KGHSH and CDR2 LQKENI. The CDR3 DNA reads TGTGCCAGCTCACCGGGGGTCTCTGGAAACACCATATATTTT. Its protein product is CASSPGVSGNTIYF.

The J gene is TRBJ2-7, the V gene TRBV5-6; TRBD2 matches 11 bases. The CDR3 loop spans 15 amino acids. Germline-derived CDR1 and CDR2 are SGHDT and YYEEEE. Trimming removed 0 bases from V and 7 bases from J; junction bases left unmatched: 6. DNA for the CDR3: TGTGCCAGCAGCTTGGAACTAGCGGGAGTGCGGGAGCAGTACTTC. Protein product: CASSLELAGVREQYF.

V gene TRBV7-6 combines with J gene TRBJ1-1, with 9 nucleotides matching TRBD1. This CDR3 spans 15 amino acids. The V segment lost 5 bases and the J segment 4 bases; nucleotides outside the gene matches: 8. Germline assignment: CDR1 SGHVS and CDR2 FNYEAQ. CDR3 coding DNA: TGTGCCAGCAGCGATTACAGGGGGCTGGTCACTGAAGCTTTCTTT. Protein: CASSDYRGLVTEAFF.

The chain uses TRBV28 and TRBJ1-1; TRBD1 matches at 7 bases. Germline V gene lookup returns CDR1 MDHEN and CDR2 SYDVKM. Germline trimming cut 1 base from V and 3 bases from J; bases unmatched to any gene: 5. The length of the CDR3 is 15 residues. The CDR3 DNA sequence: TGTGCCAGCAGTTTATCAATCCAGGGGGACACTGAAGCTTTCTTT. Encoded protein: CASSLSIQGDTEAFF.

V and J are TRBV4-1 and TRBJ2-2; D is ambiguous. The CDR3 sequence is 14 residues long. Germline V lookup: CDR1 MGHRA, CDR2 YSYEKL. Trimming removed 2 bases from V and 0 bases from J, with 4 bases in between. DNA for the CDR3: TGCGCCAGCAGCCAATGGGCGAACACCGGGGAGCTGTTTTTT. It yields the protein CASSQWANTGELFF.

This chain uses TRBV4-1 with TRBJ2-1; D is perhaps TRBD1 or TRBD2 (5 bases each). The CDR3 runs 17 residues. Trimming stripped 1 base from V and 4 bases from J, with 17 bases between. Germline CDR1 MGHRA, CDR2 YSYEKL. The CDR3 region has the DNA TGCGCCAGCAGCCAAGCGGGTCCGGGGCGGGCATACAATGAGCAGTTCTTC. Its translation is CASSQAGPGRAYNEQFF.

The chain uses TRBV7-9 and TRBJ1-3; perhaps TRBD1 as D (6 bases). The CDR3 covers 13 residues. The V gene lost 7 bases and the J gene lost 6 bases, with 13 bases spanning the gap. CDR1 and CDR2 (germline): SEHNR, FQNEAQ (reference sequence). The CDR3 sequence: CASTAPGENTIYF. DNA of the CDR3: TGTGCCAGCACCGCTCCAGGGGAAAACACCATATATTTT.

CDR3: CSVEGVGGSGNTIYF. CDR3 bases: TGCAGCGTTGAAGGGGTTGGGGGCTCTGGAAACACCATATATTTT. The V and J genes are TRBV29-1 and TRBJ1-3; weak D call: TRBD1 (5 bases). The V gene lost 1 base and the J gene lost 0 bases, with 10 bases spanning the gap. Per germline, CDR1 SQVTM and CDR2 ANQGSEA. The CDR3 loop spans 15 amino acids.

The chain employs TRBV7-2 and TRBJ2-3, with 9 positions matching TRBD2. Germline V lookup: CDR1 SGHTA, CDR2 FQGNSA. V was pared by 3 bases and J by 0 bases, with 7 bases of the junction left unmatched. The length of the CDR3 is 17 residues. The CDR3 region has the DNA TGTGCCAGCAGCTTGTTGTGGCTAGCGGGGAGCACAGATACGCAGTATTTT. Its translation is CASSLLWLAGSTDTQYF.

This clone was found once. The chain carries TRBV5-4 and TRBJ2-7; 8 nucleotides align to TRBD1. Germline loops: CDR1 SGHNT, CDR2 YYREEE (reference sequence). The trim removed 1 base at V and 4 bases at J, leaving 4 bases unmatched. This CDR3 spans 14 amino acids. The CDR3 reads CASSLMDREYEQYF. The DNA of the CDR3 is TGTGCCAGCAGCTTGATGGACAGGGAATACGAGCAGTACTTC. Filled out from reference TRBV5-4 and TRBJ2-7, the complete variable domain reads ETGVTQSPTHLIKTRGQQVTLRCSSQSGHNTVSWYQQALGQGPQFIFQYYREEENGRGNFPPRFSGLQFPNYSSELNVNALELDDSALYLCASSLMDREYEQYFGPGTRLTVT.

V gene TRBV6-1 combines with J gene TRBJ1-5; possible D gene TRBD1, 6 bases. The germline V gene encodes CDR1 MNHNS and CDR2 SASEGT. Trimming took off 7 bases at V and 5 bases at J, with 15 bases between the two ends. This CDR3 contains 14 residues. In nucleotides, the CDR3 is TGTGCCAGCACCCTGACAGGCGGGCATCAGCCCCAGCATTTT. It specifies CASTLTGGHQPQHF.

The chain employs TRBV29-1 and TRBJ2-5; D is ambiguous. The end of the DNA fits TRBJ2-7 better, so the J call may be wrong. CDR3 length: 14 amino acids. Germline assignment: CDR1 SQVTM and CDR2 ANQGSEA. CDR3 bases: TGCAGCGTTGAAGTCCGCGGTTGGAATCACGAGCAGTACTTC. Translated: CSVEVRGWNHEQYF.

This rearrangement joins TRBV30 to TRBJ1-5; D remains unclear. The CDR3 spans 13 residues. In germline, CDR1 is GTSNPN, CDR2 SVGIG (reference sequence). V was cut by 3 bases and J by 6 bases, with 12 bases left in between. The CDR3 region has the DNA TGTGCCTGGAGAGCCGCATGGGGTCAGCCCCAGCATTTT. Its protein product is CAWRAAWGQPQHF.

The chain links TRBV7-9 to TRBJ2-3, with D perhaps TRBD1 (5 bases). Germline V gives CDR1 SEHNR, CDR2 FQNEAQ (reference sequence). The CDR3 extends over 15 amino acids. V lost 2 bases to trimming and J lost 6 bases, with 15 bases between them. CDR3 region: CASSLSVATGDTQYF. The DNA of the CDR3 is TGTGCCAGCAGCTTATCAGTCGCCACAGGTGATACGCAGTATTTT.

This clone occurred once. The gene calls are TRBV9 and TRBJ2-1; 11 bases fit TRBD1. V lost 4 bases and J lost 10; bases outside the gene matches: 7. The CDR3 consists of 14 residues. The germline CDR1 and CDR2 sequences are SGDLS and YYNGEE. CDR3 in DNA: TGTGCCAGCAGCCTCGGACAGGGGGCAGAAGAGCAGTTCTTC. This gives the protein CASSLGQGAEEQFF.

CDR3 residues: CASRTDRRGETQYF. The CDR3 DNA reads as TGTGCCAGCAGAACGGACAGGAGGGGAGAGACCCAGTACTTC. The V and J genes are TRBV25-1 and TRBJ2-5; D is perhaps TRBD1 (7 bases). The CDR3 spans 14 residues. V was trimmed by 6 bases and J by 4 bases, leaving 15 bases between them. From germline, CDR1 is MGHDK and CDR2 SYGVNS.

The chain employs TRBV5-6 and TRBJ1-5; D unresolved. Germline V CDR1 and CDR2: SGHDT, YYEEEE. Trimming took off 0 bases at V and 0 bases at J, with 4 bases between the two ends. This CDR3 spans 14 amino acids. CDR3 protein: CASSLGASNQPQHF. CDR3 in DNA: TGTGCCAGCAGCTTGGGGGCTAGCAATCAGCCCCAGCATTTT.

Sample share makes this clone medium-sized. The chain recombines TRBV20-1 with TRBJ1-5; a weak D match, TRBD1 (5 bases). Germline V gene data show CDR1 as DFQATT and CDR2 as SNEGSKA (reference sequence). The V end lost 6 bases, the J end lost 9 bases, and 12 bases lay between the germline ends. CDR3 length: 11 residues. CDR3 coding DNA: TGCAGTGCCCATGGGGACGGGCCCCAGCATTTT. Its translation: CSAHGDGPQHF.